What follows are 25 T cell receptor beta chains derived from one specimen sequenced in a study of blood T cell repertoires in COVID-19. Measured with immunoSEQ multiplex PCR; TCRdb has only the in-frame clones, and not every one. The sample records approximately 230,000 clones, 65% to 85% being singletons. Input material: peripheral blood. Receptors were obtained from an older man with acute or convalescent COVID-19.

This clone was recorded only once. This CDR3 reads CASSDGTGSGPQHF. In nucleotides, the CDR3 is TGTGCCAGTAGTGACGGGACAGGGTCTGGACCCCAGCATTTT. The chain combines TRBV19 with TRBJ1-5; TRBD1 aligns across 9 bases. CDR3 length equals 14 residues. The germline CDR1 and CDR2 sequences are LNHDA and SQIVND (reference sequence). After removal of 5 bases from V and 10 bases from J, the junction contained 9 bases not matched to a gene.

The genes are TRBV19 and TRBJ1-1, with D maybe TRBD1 (6 bases). CDR1 and CDR2 (germline): LNHDA, SQIVND (reference sequence). Trimming took off 6 bases at V and 4 bases at J, with 15 bases between the two ends. The CDR3 totals 14 residues. The CDR3 sequence: CASRSGVTTTEAFF. The CDR3 DNA reads as TGTGCCAGTAGGTCAGGGGTAACAACCACTGAAGCTTTCTTT.

The chain has TRBV7-8 and TRBJ1-3; TRBD1 might be the D (5 bases). CDR1 SGHVS and CDR2 FQNEAQ come from the germline V gene. The CDR3 covers 16 residues. Between the trimmed V and J ends, which lost 0 bases and 0 bases, there was a span of 9 bases. CDR3 region: CASSLAGGTSGNTIYF. The CDR3 DNA is TGTGCCAGCAGCTTAGCGGGGGGGACCTCTGGAAACACCATATATTTT.

This chain connects TRBV10-3 to TRBJ2-5; 7 nucleotides agree with TRBD1. Looked up from germline, CDR1 is ENHRY and CDR2 is SYGVKD. There are 13 residues in the CDR3. The J segment lost 6 bases and the V segment lost 6 bases, leaving 7 bases of the junction unmatched. In DNA, the CDR3 is TGTGCCATCAGCGACGGGACAGTTCAGACCCAGTACTTC. This translates into CAISDGTVQTQYF.

Notes on this clone: Relative to the germline gene, one junction end is altered; a read error may explain this. The chain employs TRBV7-7 and TRBJ2-2, with D uncertain. The CDR3 covers 13 residues. Germline V gene data show CDR1 as SSHAT and CDR2 as FNYEAQ (reference sequence). The CDR3 coding sequence is TGTGCTAGCAGCGCTTCTAGTGCCGGGGAGCTGTTTTTT. This codes for CASSASSAGELFF.

The chain uses TRBV7-8 and TRBJ2-4; TRBD2 matches 10 bases. With 5 bases clipped from V and 8 bases from J, the junction kept 6 bases outside the gene matches. CDR1 and CDR2 from the germline V gene are SGHVS and FQNEAQ. CDR3 length: 14 amino acids. CDR3 protein: CASSLIGTSDIQYF. CDR3 nucleotide sequence: TGTGCCAGCAGCCTCATCGGGACTAGCGACATTCAGTACTTC.

This chain uses TRBV5-1 with TRBJ1-4; D call uncertain. In germline, CDR1 is SGHRS, CDR2 YFSETQ. V was trimmed by 0 bases and J by 3 bases, leaving 6 bases between them. The CDR3 is made up of 14 amino acids. CDR3 region: CASSLDVANEKLFF. The CDR3 coding sequence is TGCGCCAGCAGCTTGGATGTCGCTAATGAAAAACTGTTTTTT.

This chain connects TRBV11-2 to TRBJ2-7; D is perhaps TRBD1 (7 bases). V was pared by 1 base and J by 3 bases, with 13 bases between. The CDR3 loop spans 15 amino acids. CDR1 and CDR2 (germline): SGHAT, FQNNGV. For the CDR3, the DNA is TGTGCCAGCAGCTTAGCCCCGGGGGACAGCTACGAGCAGTACTTC. Its protein is CASSLAPGDSYEQYF.

The chain carries TRBV6-5 and TRBJ2-1; TRBD2 aligns across 14 bases. CDR3 length: 13 residues. V lost 11 bases to trimming and J lost 12 bases; unmatched junction nucleotides: 9. From germline, CDR1 is MNHEY and CDR2 SVGAGI. The CDR3 DNA follows: TGTGCCGGCGCGACTAGCGGGGGGGCCTGGCAGTTCTTC. This translates into CAGATSGGAWQFF.

CDR3 coding DNA: TGTGCCACCAGCAGAGTGGACTATCAAGAGACCCAGTACTTC. Translated: CATSRVDYQETQYF. J is TRBJ2-5 and V is TRBV15; a weak D match, TRBD2 (6 bases). CDR1 is LNHNV, CDR2 YYDKDF, per germline (reference sequence). This CDR3 comprises 14 residues. V lost 1 base to trimming and J lost 2 bases, with 8 bases between them.

The chain is built from TRBV5-8 and TRBJ1-1, with no clear D. Germline V gives CDR1 SGHTS, CDR2 YDEGEE. The V gene lost 1 base and the J gene lost 4 bases, with 14 bases spanning the gap. CDR3 length equals 15 residues. The CDR3 spells CASSLRAGGITEAFF. CDR3 in DNA: TGTGCCAGCAGCTTGAGGGCAGGAGGAATCACTGAAGCTTTCTTT.

The chain links TRBV13 to TRBJ1-2, with 7 bases identical to TRBD1. Trimming took 3 bases from V and 7 from J; bases not matched to a gene: 5. Looked up from germline, CDR1 is PRHDT and CDR2 is FYEKMQ (reference sequence). This CDR3 has 13 amino acids. This CDR3 is CASSFTGDSGYTF. CDR3 sequence (DNA): TGTGCCAGCAGCTTCACAGGGGACTCTGGCTACACCTTC.

The rearrangement uses TRBV18 and TRBJ1-5; no definite D call. Germline V lookup: CDR1 KGHSH, CDR2 LQKENI. The CDR3 extends over 16 amino acids. V dropped 2 bases and J dropped 2 bases, with 13 bases sitting between them. CDR3 residues: CASSPTGSPGNQPQHF. The CDR3 bases are TGTGCCAGCTCACCAACCGGGAGCCCGGGCAATCAGCCCCAGCATTTT.

This chain links TRBV15 with TRBJ2-3, with 9 nucleotides matching TRBD2. In germline, CDR1 is LNHNV, CDR2 YYDKDF (reference sequence). Losses at the gene ends were 6 bases for V and 7 bases for J; bases not matched to a gene: 14. The CDR3 consists of 16 residues. The CDR3 here is CATSVGAGGDAHTQYF. The CDR3 DNA reads TGTGCCACCAGTGTGGGAGCGGGGGGAGACGCTCATACGCAGTATTTT.

This chain joins TRBV18 and TRBJ2-3, with D unclear. Germline CDR1 KGHSH, CDR2 LQKENI. Trimming took off 2 bases at V and 2 bases at J, with 8 bases between the two ends. The CDR3 is made up of 14 amino acids. The CDR3 sequence is CASSPLQSTDTQYF. The DNA for the CDR3 is TGTGCCAGCTCACCATTACAGTCCACAGATACGCAGTATTTT. Combining the CDR3 with reference TRBV18 and TRBJ2-3 gives the whole variable domain NAGVMQNPRHLVRRRGQEARLRCSPMKGHSHVYWYRQLPEEGLKFMVYLQKENIIDESGMPKERFSAEFPKEGPSILRIQQVVRGDSAAYFCASSPLQSTDTQYFGPGTRLTVL.

The chain couples TRBV28 to TRBJ2-1, with 7 bases aligning to TRBD2. This CDR3 has 15 residues. Unmatched junction bases numbered 13, after V lost 6 bases and J lost 8 bases. Germline-derived CDR1 and CDR2 are MDHEN and SYDVKM. CDR3 region: CASRLPSGEGHEQFF. The CDR3 DNA reads as TGTGCCAGCAGGCTCCCGAGCGGGGAGGGACATGAGCAGTTCTTC.

J is TRBJ1-1 and V is TRBV11-2, with 9 bases fitting TRBD1. Trimming removed 4 bases from V and 4 bases from J; junction bases left unmatched: 4. There are 14 residues in the CDR3. Per the germline V gene, CDR1 is SGHAT and CDR2 is FQNNGV. In DNA, the CDR3 is TGTGCCAGCAGCTCCCGACAGGGGGTCACTGAAGCTTTCTTT. Translating gives CASSSRQGVTEAFF.

The rearrangement joins TRBV7-2 to TRBJ2-3, with TRBD2 matching over 7 bases. Germline V CDR1 and CDR2: SGHTA, FQGNSA. The V and J ends lost 1 base and 0 bases, in that order; junction bases with no gene match: 1. This CDR3 contains 15 residues. The CDR3 spells CASSLVGGSTDTQYF. CDR3 coding DNA: TGTGCCAGCAGCTTAGTGGGGGGGAGCACAGATACGCAGTATTTT.

The chain combines TRBV7-9 with TRBJ1-1; tentatively, D is TRBD1 (5 bases). V lost 6 bases and J 5 bases, leaving 16 bases between the germline ends. Germline values: CDR1 SEHNR, CDR2 FQNEAQ (reference sequence). The CDR3 consists of 14 residues. The CDR3 DNA reads TGTGCCAGCAGTCCGAGTGGGCGGGGGACTGAAGCTTTCTTT. It encodes CASSPSGRGTEAFF.

The chain is built from TRBV4-2 and TRBJ1-2; maybe TRBD1 (5 bases). The CDR3 sequence is 16 residues long. V was trimmed by 0 bases and J by 7 bases, leaving 18 bases between them. CDR1 is LGHNA, CDR2 YNFKEQ, per germline. CDR3 bases: TGTGCCAGCAGCCAAGAATTCGCTGGAGGGGCGCGTGGCTACACCTTC. It yields the protein CASSQEFAGGARGYTF.

CDR3 residues: CATSDPLRGGQETQYF. The DNA of the CDR3 is TGTGCCACCAGTGATCCCCTACGAGGGGGTCAAGAGACCCAGTACTTC. This rearrangement joins TRBV24-1 to TRBJ2-5; possible D gene TRBD1, 6 bases. V was shortened by 3 bases and J by 2 bases, with 15 bases between the two germline ends. There are 16 residues in the CDR3. Germline V CDR1 and CDR2: KGHDR, SFDVKD.

This clone was observed once. The chain is built from TRBV7-2 and TRBJ2-3; 16 bases fit TRBD2. The junction had 5 bases not matched to a gene; V was cut back by 1 base and J by 10 bases. The CDR3 length is 16 residues. The germline gives CDR1 SGHTA, CDR2 FQGNSA. Here the CDR3 DNA reads TGTGCCAGCAGCTTAGGTGGGACTAGCGGGGGGGGTGCGCAGTATTTT. This codes for CASSLGGTSGGGAQYF.

This chain uses TRBV27 with TRBJ2-1; 10 bases fit TRBD1. The J segment lost 5 bases and the V segment lost 1 base, leaving 5 bases of the junction unmatched. The CDR3 length is 16 residues. Germline CDR1 and CDR2: MNHEY and SMNVEV (reference sequence). CDR3 nucleotide sequence: TGTGCCAGCAGTTTATTGCGGGGACAGGGGAACAATGAGCAGTTCTTC. Translation gives CASSLLRGQGNNEQFF.

The rearrangement joins TRBV3-1 (or the pseudogene TRBV3-2) to TRBJ2-3, with 11 bases that match TRBD2. Unmatched junction bases numbered 5, after V lost 4 bases and J lost 2 bases. Germline lookup yields CDR1 LGHDT and CDR2 YNNKEL (reference sequence). The CDR3 sequence is 16 residues long. The CDR3 bases are TGTGCCAGCAGCCCACTAGCGGGGGCCCCCACAGATACGCAGTATTTT. Its translation is CASSPLAGAPTDTQYF.

The chain employs TRBV18 and TRBJ2-7; tentative D call: TRBD1 (5 bases). In germline, CDR1 is KGHSH, CDR2 LQKENI. V gave up 2 bases and J gave up 6 bases, with 17 bases separating them. The CDR3 sequence is 15 residues long. CDR3: CASSPSEGAMTEQYF. The CDR3 region has the DNA TGTGCCAGCTCACCATCAGAAGGGGCGATGACCGAGCAGTACTTC.